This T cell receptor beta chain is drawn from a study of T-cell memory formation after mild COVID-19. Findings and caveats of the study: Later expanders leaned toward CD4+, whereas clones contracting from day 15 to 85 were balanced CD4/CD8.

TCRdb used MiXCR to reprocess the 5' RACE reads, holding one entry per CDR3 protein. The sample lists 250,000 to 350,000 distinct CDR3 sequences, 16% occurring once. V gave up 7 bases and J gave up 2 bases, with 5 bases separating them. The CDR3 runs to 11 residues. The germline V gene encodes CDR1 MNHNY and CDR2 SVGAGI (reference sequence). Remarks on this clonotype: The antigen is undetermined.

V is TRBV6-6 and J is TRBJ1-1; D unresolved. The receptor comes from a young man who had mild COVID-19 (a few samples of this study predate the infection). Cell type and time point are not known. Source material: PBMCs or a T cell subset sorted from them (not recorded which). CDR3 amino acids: CASTPNTEAFF. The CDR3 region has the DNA TGTGCCAGCACCCCTAACACTGAAGCTTTCTTT.